Presented here are 10 T cell receptor beta chains from one specimen sequenced in a study of OX40 agonist ivuxolimab in advanced cancers. Assay used: immunoSEQ multiplex PCR; TCRdb lists only in-frame clones, some missing. There are under 25,000 clones in the sample; around two thirds occur only once, and approximately 11% lies in the top ten. The material sequenced was CD4+ or CD8+ T cells sorted from blood, taken in a trial of the OX40 agonist ivuxolimab. The receptors were gathered from an adult with an advanced solid tumor such as melanoma, head and neck, liver or kidney cancer.

V is TRBV7-9 and J is TRBJ2-5, with no clear D. V shed 1 base and J shed 1 base, with 13 bases lying between them. The CDR3 has 16 amino acids. Germline assignment: CDR1 SEHNR and CDR2 FQNEAQ (reference sequence). This CDR3 reads CASSLVLNSLQETQYF. DNA for the CDR3: TGTGCCAGCAGCTTAGTGCTAAACAGCCTCCAAGAGACCCAGTACTTC.

V is TRBV10-3 and J is TRBJ2-5, with 8 bases aligning to TRBD1. The end of the DNA is better explained by TRBJ2-7, so the J call may be wrong. This CDR3 has 14 amino acids. Germline CDR1 reads ENHRY; CDR2 reads SYGVKD. CDR3 in amino acids: CATTTDRDPYEQYF. The CDR3 DNA sequence: TGTGCCACCACTACGGACAGGGACCCCTACGAGCAGTACTTC.

CDR3 amino acids: CASSVDPVHEQYF. CDR3 bases: TGTGCCAGCAGTGTGGACCCGGTCCACGAGCAGTACTTC. The chain employs TRBV2 and TRBJ2-7; D is ambiguous. The V gene's germline CDR1 is SNHLY and CDR2 FYNNEI. This CDR3 region has 13 residues. Trimming pared 4 bases from V and 5 bases from J, leaving 12 bases between. Full variable domain (missing parts from reference TRBV2 and TRBJ2-7): EPEVTQTPSHQVTQMGQEVILRCVPISNHLYFYWYRQILGQKVEFLVSFYNNEISEKSEIFDDQFSVERPDGSNFTLKIRSTKLEDSAMYFCASSVDPVHEQYFGPGTRLTVT.

The chain combines TRBV19 with TRBJ1-5, with 8 bases that match TRBD1. The germline V gene has CDR1 LNHDA and CDR2 SQIVND (reference sequence). CDR3 size: 14 residues. V lost 5 bases, J lost 7 bases, and 7 bases stayed unmatched. CDR3: CASSPQGAGQPQHF. DNA of the CDR3: TGTGCCAGTAGTCCTCAGGGGGCTGGGCAGCCCCAGCATTTT. Together with reference TRBV19 and TRBJ1-5, the CDR3 gives the full variable domain: DGGITQSPKYLFRKEGQNVTLSCEQNLNHDAMYWYRQDPGQGLRLIYYSQIVNDFQKGDIAEGYSVSREKKESFPLTVTSAQKNPTAFYLCASSPQGAGQPQHFGDGTRLSIL.

The chain carries TRBV28 and TRBJ2-5; D uncertain. The CDR3 is 15 residues long. Between the trimmed V and J ends, which lost 2 bases and 1 base, there was a span of 11 bases. CDR1 MDHEN and CDR2 SYDVKM come from the germline V gene. The CDR3 here is CASSLLPGAQETQYF. The CDR3 DNA reads as TGTGCCAGCAGTTTACTCCCAGGTGCCCAAGAGACCCAGTACTTC.

The V call is TRBV27, the J call TRBJ2-1; 11 nucleotides match TRBD1. The CDR3 consists of 15 residues. The ends lost 4 bases at V and 6 bases at J; junction bases unmatched: 5. Germline CDR1 and CDR2: MNHEY and SMNVEV (reference sequence). CDR3 sequence reads: CASSYGQGARNEQFF. In nucleotides, the CDR3 is TGTGCCAGCAGTTACGGACAGGGGGCGCGCAATGAGCAGTTCTTC.

A few counts support this clone. V and J are TRBV7-9 and TRBJ2-3; 8 nucleotides line up with TRBD1. Germline V lookup: CDR1 SEHNR, CDR2 FQNEAQ (reference sequence). This CDR3 is built from 15 residues. V dropped 5 bases and J dropped 4; count of bases not matched to a gene: 8. Written as DNA, the CDR3 is TGTGCCAGCAGCCCAAGGACAGGGAGCCCAGATACGCAGTATTTT. Translation: CASSPRTGSPDTQYF.

The chain couples TRBV7-9 to TRBJ1-5; a possible D gene is TRBD1 (5 bases). The CDR3 has 18 amino acids. Trimming removed 4 bases from V and 5 bases from J, with 24 bases in between. Looked up from germline, CDR1 is SEHNR and CDR2 is FQNEAQ (reference sequence). The CDR3 sequence: CASSSNDPRAGPYQPQHF. The CDR3 bases are TGTGCCAGCAGCTCCAACGACCCTCGCGCAGGGCCGTATCAGCCCCAGCATTTT.

CDR3 bases: TGTGCCAGCAGCCCCGGGACCCTCAACGGTTATGGCTACACCTTC. It encodes CASSPGTLNGYGYTF. This sequence joins TRBV7-9 and TRBJ1-2; TRBD1 might be the D (5 bases). Germline CDR1 is SEHNR and CDR2 is FQNEAQ (reference sequence). The CDR3 consists of 15 residues. Trimming took 5 bases from V and 5 from J, leaving 18 bases between them.

The table lists this clone with a few counts. J is TRBJ2-7 and V is TRBV2; D could derive from TRBD1 or TRBD2 (7 bases each). The germline CDR1 and CDR2 sequences are SNHLY and FYNNEI. This CDR3 comprises 16 residues. The ends were cut back, 10 bases at V and 0 bases at J, with 22 bases in the middle. The CDR3 protein is CATQDRSLAASYEQYF. In DNA, the CDR3 is TGTGCCACCCAGGACAGGAGCCTAGCGGCCTCCTACGAGCAGTACTTC.